These T cell receptor beta chains were read from a single sample in a study of regulatory dendritic cells for organ transplantation. Clones were read by immunoSEQ multiplex PCR, and TCRdb kept only the in-frame ones, dropping some. The sample shows some 29,000 clones, about 75% of them seen only once. Sequenced: memory CD4+ T cells from blood. The receptors were sampled from a human donor in good health. Each CDR3 is given with its conserved first and last residue. A D gene is named only where the DNA matches it firmly. Clone size is given for some rows only: seen once, a few or many times, or a class if the clone is expanded.

D gene: .; clone size: .; V gene: TRBV29-1; J gene: TRBJ2-1; CDR3 DNA: TGCAGCGTTGAAGATTGGAAGGACAATGAGCAGTTCTTC; CDR3 protein: CSVEDWKDNEQFF
D gene: .; clone size: .; V gene: TRBV2; J gene: TRBJ1-2; CDR3 DNA: TGTGCCAGCAGTAAATCCTTCGTGGAGGACTATGGCTACACCTTC; CDR3 protein: CASSKSFVEDYGYTF
D gene: TRBD1; clone size: once; V gene: TRBV30; J gene: TRBJ1-6; CDR3 DNA: TGTGCCTGGAGTGTATATCCCCCCTCCCGGACAGGGGAGGGTTCACCCCTCCACTTT; CDR3 protein: CAWSVYPPSRTGEGSPLHF
D gene: TRBD2; clone size: .; V gene: TRBV6-5; J gene: TRBJ2-1; CDR3 DNA: TGTGCCAGCAGTAAGGGACTAGAGAAGTACAATGAGCAGTTCTTC; CDR3 protein: CASSKGLEKYNEQFF
D gene: .; clone size: .; V gene: TRBV4-2; J gene: TRBJ2-3; CDR3 DNA: TGTGCCAGCAGCCAAGGGGAGGTCACAGATACGCAGTATTTT; CDR3 protein: CASSQGEVTDTQYF
D gene: .; clone size: .; V gene: TRBV27; J gene: TRBJ1-2; CDR3 DNA: TGTGCCATCCGGGGAACAGGACCCGGCGGCTACACCTTC; CDR3 protein: CAIRGTGPGGYTF
D gene: .; clone size: .; V gene: TRBV29-1; J gene: TRBJ1-4; CDR3 DNA: TGCAGCGTTGGGTCCAATGAAAAACTGTTTTTT; CDR3 protein: CSVGSNEKLFF
D gene: TRBD2; clone size: .; V gene: TRBV5-1; J gene: TRBJ2-1; CDR3 DNA: TGCGCCAGCAGCTTTAGCGGGAGGTCCTACAATGAGCAGTTCTTC; CDR3 protein: CASSFSGRSYNEQFF
D gene: TRBD2; clone size: .; V gene: TRBV30; J gene: TRBJ2-7; CDR3 DNA: TGTGCCTGGAGACACAGCGGGAGGAACTATGAGCAGTACTTC; CDR3 protein: CAWRHSGRNYEQYF
D gene: TRBD1; clone size: .; V gene: TRBV10-2; J gene: TRBJ1-5; CDR3 DNA: TGCGCCAGCAGTGAGTCAGGGGGCAGGAATCAGCCCCAGCATTTT; CDR3 protein: CASSESGGRNQPQHF
D gene: .; clone size: .; V gene: TRBV7-7; J gene: TRBJ2-5; CDR3 DNA: TGTGCTAGCAGCTTAGGTCGGGGGCCGTGGGAGACCCAGTACTTC; CDR3 protein: CASSLGRGPWETQYF
D gene: .; clone size: .; V gene: TRBV19; J gene: TRBJ1-1; CDR3 DNA: TGTGCCAGTAGTATAAGGGCGTCTTTAGCCACTGAAGCTTTCTTT; CDR3 protein: CASSIRASLATEAFF
D gene: .; clone size: .; V gene: TRBV11-3; J gene: TRBJ2-5; CDR3 DNA: TGTGCCAGCAGCTTTCTAGGAGAAGAGACCCAGTACTTC; CDR3 protein: CASSFLGEETQYF
D gene: .; clone size: few; V gene: TRBV4-1; J gene: TRBJ1-2; CDR3 DNA: TGCGCCAGCAGCCAAGAAGGCTACAGGGACTATGGCTACACCTTC; CDR3 protein: CASSQEGYRDYGYTF
D gene: TRBD2; clone size: .; V gene: TRBV7-3; J gene: TRBJ2-3; CDR3 DNA: TGTGCCAGCAGCTTAAGGCCTAGCGGGAATACCCGTCTCAGCACAGATACGCAGTATTTT; CDR3 protein: CASSLRPSGNTRLSTDTQYF
D gene: TRBD1; clone size: .; V gene: TRBV7-9; J gene: TRBJ2-7; CDR3 DNA: TGTGCCAGCAGCCTAAGACAGGGGGGGAACTACGAGCAGTACTTC; CDR3 protein: CASSLRQGGNYEQYF
D gene: .; clone size: .; V gene: TRBV7-7; J gene: TRBJ2-2; CDR3 DNA: TGTGCTAGCAGCTTGGGGGCTGGGACTTCCAACACCGGGGAGCTGTTTTTT; CDR3 protein: CASSLGAGTSNTGELFF
D gene: .; clone size: few; V gene: TRBV4-3; J gene: TRBJ1-1; CDR3 DNA: TGCGCCAGCAGCCGAGATCTAAACACTGAAGCTTTCTTT; CDR3 protein: CASSRDLNTEAFF
D gene: .; clone size: .; V gene: TRBV2; J gene: TRBJ2-2; CDR3 DNA: TGTGCCAGCAGTGAACTGACAAACGGGGAGCTGTTTTTT; CDR3 protein: CASSELTNGELFF
D gene: .; clone size: .; V gene: TRBV10-3; J gene: TRBJ1-1; CDR3 DNA: TGTGCCATCAGTACGAATGACAGGACTGAAGCTTTCTTT; CDR3 protein: CAISTNDRTEAFF
D gene: .; clone size: .; V gene: TRBV5-1; J gene: TRBJ2-5; CDR3 DNA: TGCGCCAGCAGCTTGACAGGGAGAGAGACCCAGTACTTC; CDR3 protein: CASSLTGRETQYF
D gene: .; clone size: once; V gene: TRBV19; J gene: TRBJ2-7; CDR3 DNA: TGTGCCAGTAGTAAAGGGGGGTACGAGCAGTACTTC; CDR3 protein: CASSKGGYEQYF
D gene: TRBD1; clone size: few; V gene: TRBV5-1; J gene: TRBJ2-7; CDR3 DNA: TGCGCCAGTACGGGACAGGGGATGTACGAGCAGTACTTC; CDR3 protein: CASTGQGMYEQYF
D gene: .; clone size: .; V gene: TRBV25-1; J gene: TRBJ2-1; CDR3 DNA: TGTGCCAGCAGTGATCGGGACCCCTCCTACAATGAGCAGTTCTTC; CDR3 protein: CASSDRDPSYNEQFF
D gene: .; clone size: .; V gene: TRBV6-5; J gene: TRBJ2-1; CDR3 DNA: TGTGCCAGCAGGGAGTCTATTGGGAATGAGCAGTTCTTC; CDR3 protein: CASRESIGNEQFF
D gene: .; clone size: .; V gene: TRBV7-2; J gene: TRBJ1-5; CDR3 DNA: TGTGCCAGCAGTCTTCAGGGGAATCAGCCCCAGCATTTT; CDR3 protein: CASSLQGNQPQHF
D gene: .; clone size: .; V gene: TRBV6-5; J gene: TRBJ2-3; CDR3 DNA: TGTGCCAGCAGTTACTCGATTGCAGGGCCACCAGATACGCAGTATTTT; CDR3 protein: CASSYSIAGPPDTQYF